This T cell receptor (beta chain) was recovered during a study of shared clonotypes between healthy human individuals (dated by TCRdb to 2019 to 2021). With regard to the full study: The cohort comprised two women and a few men aged 18 to 49 years. For each donor, CD4 naive and CD4 memory were each run on three plates, CD8 naive on two plates, and CD8 memory on one plate. The study deeply sequenced blood TCR repertoires of five healthy adults to estimate repertoire size and the extent of clonotype sharing between individuals. Libraries were prepared and TCR repertoires were sequenced by different laboratories using diverse techniques, in order to increase sequencing depth and limit assay-specific biases. Between about 0.94 and 8.9 billion PBMCs per donor were obtained by leukapheresis.

Worth noting for this clone: Its antigen is unknown. Per-nucleotide qualities are absent, and no much larger clonotype sits a single base away.

Using the deep immunoSEQ assay, multiplex PCR amplified TCR CDR3 regions from genomic DNA. For each cell subset, the extracted genomic DNA was distributed evenly across all wells of several immunoSEQ 96-well plates, and each plate served as one replicate. For sorted subsets, approximately 210 ng genomic DNA, equal to about 30,000 T cell genomes, was loaded into each replicate PCR. Purified libraries were quantified with a Qubit 3.0 fluorometer, sized on a Bioanalyzer 2100, and re-quantified with the KAPA Library Quantification kit. Each immunoSEQ 96-well plate was sequenced on its own single-read 150-cycle Illumina NextSeq 550 flow cell. In the original analysis: Because the immunoSEQ output included only junctional sequences and no quality scores, the filtering could not be the same as the filtering used for full-length reads. Sequences were annotated with PyIR, a Python wrapper for IgBLAST v1.9, and V/J genes and CDR3 were assigned using IMGT germline references. Reads with weak V/J assignments (E-value above 1e-6), missing CDR3, stop codons, out-of-frame junctions, or ambiguous translated residues were removed. V3J clonotypes were defined as sequences sharing the same inferred V gene, J gene, and CDR3 amino acid sequence. Percentage overlap between repertoires was computed as shared unique clonotypes divided by the size of the smaller repertoire. Repertoire richness was assessed with RTK rarefaction, the Chao1 estimator, and Recon v2.1 estimates of unobserved clonotypes. For all TCRbeta clonotypes obtained by the gDNA method from a handful of donors, generation probabilities were computed with OLGA. TCRdb mirrors the immuneACCESS table, restricted to in-frame sequences. Some clones are absent from its copies; in checked studies, under half trace to an unresolved V gene, and the reason for the others is unknown. Clone size and V and J calls were adopted from that table, with D and trimming inferred from the DNA. In this sample the table shows over a million clones, over 95% of which occur a single time. Clones ranked in the top ten supply over 1% of the sample.

Results the study describes overall, beyond this receptor: Across four donors, roughly 5.4% of naive CD4, more than 3% of naive CD8, around 2.1% of memory CD4, and 0.4% of memory CD8 clonotypes were shared. Incomplete sequencing was indicated by rarefaction of sorted-subset datasets, despite the large sequencing depth. Compared with non-shared clonotypes, the clonotypes found in all four sorted-subset donors had higher generation probabilities. Pairwise subsampling led to the expectation that sequencing depth would affect the degree of clonotype sharing among donors. Naive subsets generally had larger estimated clonotype richness than memory subsets did. The small number of donors limited the genetic and exposure-history diversity represented. Sampling was restricted to blood, and TCR repertoires in tissue are likely to differ from TCR repertoires in blood.

From cysteine to phenylalanine, the CDR3 is 13 amino acids long. Only CDR3 DNA remains: 39 bases, in frame from the first base. The junction shows trimming of 4 bases on V and 6 bases on J, plus 14 bases between the germline ends. Reading the germline V gene gives CDR1 SGHTS and CDR2 YDEGEE. Healthy HIV-negative adults with no recently reported acute infections or vaccinations were included as donors. All donors were Caucasian adults living in Nashville, Tennessee, USA. CD4+ T cells were enriched through magnetic negative selection, after which naive cells were positively selected on CD45RA and the remaining negative fraction served as the memory subset. Blood was obtained by leukapheresis, after which PBMCs were separated by Ficoll-Histopaque density gradient centrifugation and cryopreserved in liquid nitrogen vapor phase. Purity and quantity of every magnetically sorted T cell population were checked by analytical flow cytometry. Genomic DNA was isolated from every sorted fraction and measured by UV absorbance on a Nanodrop 2000c.

The clonotype was recovered from a man aged 25-45 years in good health. The chain uses TRBV5-8 and TRBJ2-7; TRBD2 is possibly the D segment (5 matching bases). The sequencing sample was made of naive CD4+ T cells sorted from blood. Reading the label with the study, this specimen's cell subset or site is: CD45RA+ positively selected. CDR3 reads: CASSLLLGGEQYF. The DNA sequence is given as TGTGCCAGCAGCCTCTTACTCGGAGGCGAGCAGTACTTC.